There are a few counts of the clone carrying this TCR beta chain. The data originate from a study of CD8+ T cells in alopecia areata. Germline CDR1 reads SQVTM; CDR2 reads ANQGSEA. The V gene lost 0 bases and the J gene lost 6 bases, with 14 bases spanning the gap. The CDR3 has 14 amino acids. cDNA serving as the sequencing template came from extracted, reverse transcribed RNA. The assay was immunoSEQ multiplex PCR, and TCRdb's table has in-frame clones only and misses some. The profile covers around 130,000 clones, with around 50% appearing a single time and 4.5% taken by the ten largest. The source of this sequence is a human donor with alopecia areata. The V gene is TRBV29-1, the J gene TRBJ1-2; D remains ambiguous. This material consisted of CD4+ T cells sorted from blood, taken at week 0. Here the CDR3 DNA reads TGCAGCGTTGAAGATATTGCGACACCGGATGGCTACACCTTC. The encoded protein is CSVEDIATPDGYTF.